The clone carrying this T cell receptor beta chain was detected ten times or more. No antigen is known for it. The data are from a study of HIV-infected children after antiretroviral therapy interruption. Study-level background: Continuous-treatment children had median age roughly 8 years, interruption approximately 9.7 years. The study, taken as a whole, reports: The Gini coefficient of naive CD4+ repertoires rose, returning to baseline by 3 years. Naive CD4+ sequences overlapped less between time points once interruption began.

Unique molecular identifiers were included in an RNA-based 3' RACE TCR library. Via MiXCR, TCRdb re-called the 3' RACE reads, giving one row per CDR3 protein. The data show roughly 46,000 distinct CDR3 sequences, approximately 4.3% seen once. Treatment defined: PENTA 11 planned treatment interruption arm or continuous ART arm. Naive CD4+ CD45RA+ CD45RO- T cells were sorted from thawed PBMCs. V gave up 6 bases and J gave up 2 bases; unmatched junction bases: 6. This CDR3 comprises 14 residues. The sequence derives from a pool of human donors with HIV. The gene calls are TRBV12-3 or TRBV12-4 and TRBJ1-2; TRBD1 agrees at 7 bases. The sequences come from CD45RA+ CD4+ T cells from PBMCs, pooled from several time points, collected from a donor given antiretroviral therapy, either interrupted or continuous. Sample subset: naive CD4+ CD45RA+ CD45RO- T cells. The CDR3 region is CASRGRDRNYGYTF. CDR3 nucleotides: TGTGCCAGCAGAGGCCGGGACAGAAACTATGGCTACACCTTC.